The present T cell receptor beta chain was sequenced within a study of OX40 agonist ivuxolimab in advanced cancers. Study-wide points: Certain nonresponders additionally had low normalized T-cell clonal expansion.

Points on this clone: Its antigen is undetermined.

Trimming pared 4 bases from V and 8 bases from J, leaving 15 bases between. Germline loops: CDR1 SGDLS, CDR2 YYNGEE. The CDR3 length is 13 residues. The repertoire was sequenced with immunoSEQ multiplex PCR; TCRdb's copy has only in-frame clones and lacks some. The data contain about 66,000 clones, around 90% of them singletons. This receptor was taken from an adult with an advanced solid tumor such as melanoma, head and neck, liver or kidney cancer. This chain joins TRBV9 and TRBJ1-1; D uncertain. The specimen comprised CD4+ or CD8+ T cells sorted from blood, sampled in a trial of the OX40 agonist ivuxolimab. CDR3 nucleotides: TGTGCCAGCAGCCCAAGATTGGCTAGGGAAGCTTTCTTT. Translated: CASSPRLAREAFF.